This TCR beta chain derives from a study of regulatory T cells in long-lasting Graves disease. This clonotype came up a few times. The junction and the germline gene differ at one end; a read error may be behind it. Time point given: persistent/refractory GD, antithyroid drugs over 5 years with positive TRAb. The TCR library was prepared using RNA isolated from PBMCs. From each patient, roughly 10 milliliters of peripheral blood was drawn and collected into an EDTA anticoagulant tube. Through Arm-PCR of CDR3 regions and iRepertoire HTBI primers, TCR beta libraries were built. A single record per CDR3 protein comes from TCRdb applying MiXCR to the multiplex PCR reads. The top ten clones hold approximately 8% of a sample with hundreds of thousands of distinct CDR3 sequences, under 25% of them seen once. The sequenced sample was peripheral blood mononuclear cells (PBMCs), obtained when the disease was refractory, from a patient treated with antithyroid drugs. The clonotype was recovered from a female donor with Graves disease.

The CDR3, as DNA: TGTGCCAGCAGCTTAGCGCATGTCGAAGTCACCTTC. It codes for CASSLAHVEVTF. This chain connects TRBV7-9 to TRBJ2-7, with D hard to call. Germline loops: CDR1 SEHNR, CDR2 FQNEAQ (reference sequence). The CDR3 length is 12 residues.